This is a list of T cell receptor beta chains from one sample in a study of monozygotic twins with inflammatory bowel disease. TCRdb re-called the 5' RACE reads and shows each CDR3 protein once, DNA omitted. The sample has 150,000 to 200,000 distinct CDR3 sequences. The sequencing sample was made of blood. These receptors were taken from a human donor with ulcerative colitis or Crohn's disease, or a healthy co-twin of an affected twin (not recorded which). Both conserved end residues are part of each CDR3.

j_gene,v_gene,CDR3aa
TRBJ1-3,TRBV12-3/TRBV12-4,CASILGTNSGNTIYF
TRBJ1-1,TRBV7-9,CASSFQQSRRGAFF
TRBJ2-7,TRBV7-6,CASSKDGSYEQYF
TRBJ2-7,TRBV24-1,CATSDFGGPGKQYF
TRBJ1-2,TRBV20-1,CSARDPGLLTIWGYTF
TRBJ1-5,TRBV6-1,CASSQLRNSNQPQHF
TRBJ1-1,TRBV6-1,CASSDLRGNTEAFF
TRBJ1-1,TRBV7-9,CASTPLTEAFF
TRBJ2-7,TRBV5-1,CASSPAPGRFYEHYF
TRBJ1-6,TRBV20-1,CSAREGRGTNSPLHF
TRBJ1-1,TRBV6-6,CASIRTGRTEAFF
TRBJ2-2,TRBV4-1,CASSQENRLNTGELFF
TRBJ2-7,TRBV5-1,CASSTTTGLAGQSSYEQYF
TRBJ2-7,TRBV29-1,CSVDSRTSGIYEQYF
TRBJ2-1,TRBV14,CASSQVREGPHNEQFF
TRBJ1-2,TRBV29-1,CSVEFWGDGYTF
TRBJ1-5,TRBV20-1,CSARRAGNQPQHF
TRBJ1-5,TRBV12-3/TRBV12-4,CASRPTGISQPQHF
TRBJ1-1,TRBV15,CATSRAREGHRNTEAFF
TRBJ1-2,TRBV12-3/TRBV12-4,CASSLSGTGAGGYTF
TRBJ2-7,TRBV27,CASGVPYEQYF
TRBJ1-5,TRBV10-3,CAISEWGNSNQPQHF
TRBJ2-7,TRBV30,CAWDRTGGGLNYEQYF
TRBJ2-2,TRBV12-3/TRBV12-4,CASSSQTGLELFF
TRBJ2-7,TRBV20-1,CSARRVDEQYF
TRBJ1-6,TRBV20-1,CSASRQGNSPLHF
TRBJ2-2,TRBV11-1,CASSLGWTNTGELFF
TRBJ2-1,TRBV19,CASSRRLAGTNEQFF
TRBJ2-4,TRBV11-2,CASSLGAVRGGIQYF
TRBJ1-3,TRBV10-3,CAITGGAGNTIYF
TRBJ1-1,TRBV27,CASSAGFYTEAFF
TRBJ1-1,TRBV7-2,CASSLRPGGVKNTEAFF
TRBJ1-3,TRBV18,CASSLRDRISGNTIYF
TRBJ1-1,TRBV21-1,CASSQQGAGTEAFF
TRBJ2-1,TRBV29-1,CSVEDVTARALSEQFF
TRBJ2-1,TRBV5-1,CASSPPGGSREQFF
TRBJ2-3,TRBV11-2,CASSLGDYTDTQYF